The present TCR beta chain was sequenced within a study of blood T cell repertoires in COVID-19. Study information: PBMCs, B-cell-depleted T cells, or T cells were the source of the cDNA or gDNA that made up the material.

In the authors' methods: Amplification of reference gene primers provided the estimated nucleated cell counts. The data were produced by immunoSEQ multiplex PCR, yet TCRdb's version contains in-frame clones alone and is incomplete. V and J calls and clone size come straight from that table; D and trimming were deduced from the DNA. This sample yields 50,000 to 65,000 clones, of which around 93% are seen a single time; around 4.3% belongs to the top ten. Looked up from germline, CDR1 is KGHDR and CDR2 is SFDVKD. V was pared by 7 bases and J by 6 bases, with 14 bases between. The CDR3 consists of 13 residues.

Sequencing was carried out using peripheral blood. J is TRBJ1-2 and V is TRBV24-1; D gene ambiguous. This TCR came from a man in his forties or fifties with active COVID-19. CDR3 in amino acids: CATRGSGSNGYTF. In nucleotides, the CDR3 is TGTGCCACCAGAGGGAGCGGTTCTAATGGCTACACCTTC.